This TCR beta chain came from a study of vaccination and CD4 T cells after COVID-19. Study at large: Each control culture was treated with a CEFX pool, an HIV-1 Nef pool, or no peptide.

Treatment indicated: 10-day PBMC culture with coronavirus spike peptide pools or control peptides (ViraFEST assay). Both day 3 and day 7 involved replacing half of the medium with fresh IL-2 medium. Of note for this clonotype: Its antigen is undetermined.

Oncomine TCR Beta short-read sequencing was applied to DNA from cultured CD4+ T cells. Cultured CD4+ T cells were the source of extracted genomic DNA. MiXCR, applied by TCRdb to the PCR reads, yields one record per CDR3 protein. This table has about 17,000 distinct CDR3 sequences, more than 45% appearing once. Germline values: CDR1 KGHSH, CDR2 LQKENI. Unmatched junction bases numbered 11, after V lost 3 bases and J lost 7 bases. The CDR3 extends over 15 amino acids. The receptor's source is a human donor who had recovered from COVID-19. Input material: CD4+ T cells from blood, cultured in vitro. The rearrangement links TRBV18 to TRBJ1-2, with 7 bases that match TRBD1. CDR3 loop: CASSPSDRPGVGYTF. In nucleotides, the CDR3 is TGTGCCAGCTCACCTTCGGACAGGCCGGGGGTTGGCTACACCTTC.